Sequencing of this TCR beta chain was carried out in a study of blood T cells in healthy people across ages (dated by TCRdb to between 2014 and 2017). In terms of the full investigation: In model experiments, template switching captured about one uniquely barcoded TCR beta cDNA molecule for every two T cells. Using the same blood draw, the study looked at two additional independent replicas of 1 million unique cDNA reads for two donors, one aged 18 to 30 and the other aged 80 or older. Donors of different ages were randomly distributed across sequencing lanes to avoid experimental bias. The donors were split into four age groups: young (average around 17 years), middle-aged (39), aged (62) and long-lived (approximately 80). To track age-related changes in TCR beta repertoire diversity, the study relied on deep sequencing normalized with unique cDNA molecular identifiers. Results the study describes overall, beyond this receptor: Because the CMV infection status of the donors was unknown, age-related changes in expanded clonotypes may potentially have been confounded. Observed TCR beta diversity correlated strongly with the percentage of naive T cells measured by flow cytometry. As age increased, observed TCR beta diversity per million T cells dropped in a roughly linear way, and a significant reduction was already evident by age 40. Total diversity estimates from one million sequenced T cells were considered lower bounds and underestimates. Conclusive comparison of naive and antigen-experienced compartments was prevented by the profiling of bulk unsorted PBMCs. Compared with the aged group, the long-lived group had more naive CD4+ T cells, fewer expanded clones and increased TCR diversity, suggesting age selection.

Systemically healthy Caucasian individuals from Russia, approximately 39 in total and aged about 6 to 95 years, were included as donors. Ten milliliters of peripheral blood were drawn from each donor into EDTA-treated Vacutainer tubes. Ficoll-Paque density-gradient centrifugation was used to isolate PBMCs, with at least 6 million obtained per sample. Trizol reagent was used to extract total RNA from PBMCs, with at least 5 micrograms per sample. Naive CD45RAhigh/CD27high T cell percentages were measured by flow cytometry on a PBMC aliquot from every donor. Library construction relied on 5' RACE. For sequencing, an Illumina HiSeq 2500 was employed. A second 7 to 11 cycle PCR used a sample-barcoded 5' primer and a J-beta primer mix. Each TCR beta cDNA molecule received a unique molecular identifier from a template-switch 5' adaptor carrying 12 random nucleotides. Each sample yielded at least 2.5 million CDR3-containing paired-end reads. The Mint cDNA synthesis kit, primed by a TRBC-specific oligonucleotide, was used to synthesize first-strand cDNA from all RNA. Following uracil-DNA glycosylase treatment, a first 18-cycle PCR with universal primers M1SS and BC2_uni_R was performed on all cDNA. The study's own analysis went as follows. Normalization of each sample was performed by random selection of 1 million high-quality reads, each carrying a distinct molecular identifier. Instead of being binned into consensus sequences, reads with shared molecular identifiers were discarded. MiTCR, set to a Q25 quality threshold and the strictest error-elimination algorithm, was used for CDR3 identification, clonotype clustering and error correction. Lower-bound total TCR beta diversity was estimated with a nonparametric unseen species model using Euler transformation. TCRdb reworked the public reads: Q25 trimming with fastp, MiXCR clone assembly, productive beta chains retained. Here each entry gathers all rows of one CDR3 protein and keeps the most common genes and DNA. These V and J calls originate from TCRdb's pipeline instead of the authors' own analysis. For this sample there are 1.2 million to 1.5 million distinct CDR3 sequences; roughly 64% appear just once. In total, the top ten clones hold more than 6% of the sample.

The cysteine opens and the phenylalanine closes a CDR3 of 15 amino acids. Solely the CDR3 DNA is kept, with 45 bases framed from the first base. At the junction V is shortened by 5 bases and J by 3 bases, with 17 bases in between. Via the germline V gene, CDR1 is SNHLY and CDR2 FYNNEI. Turning to this clonotype: The antigen it recognizes is unknown. There are no base qualities to consult, and no much larger clone falls within one base.

Input material: blood. The V and J segments used are TRBV2 and TRBJ2-7; the D gene cannot be named for sure. This TCR derives from a man between 18 and 35 years old in good health. The CDR3 protein: CASSFRSSRFYEQYF. DNA sequence: TGTGCCAGCAGTTTCAGGAGCTCCCGATTCTACGAGCAGTACTTC.